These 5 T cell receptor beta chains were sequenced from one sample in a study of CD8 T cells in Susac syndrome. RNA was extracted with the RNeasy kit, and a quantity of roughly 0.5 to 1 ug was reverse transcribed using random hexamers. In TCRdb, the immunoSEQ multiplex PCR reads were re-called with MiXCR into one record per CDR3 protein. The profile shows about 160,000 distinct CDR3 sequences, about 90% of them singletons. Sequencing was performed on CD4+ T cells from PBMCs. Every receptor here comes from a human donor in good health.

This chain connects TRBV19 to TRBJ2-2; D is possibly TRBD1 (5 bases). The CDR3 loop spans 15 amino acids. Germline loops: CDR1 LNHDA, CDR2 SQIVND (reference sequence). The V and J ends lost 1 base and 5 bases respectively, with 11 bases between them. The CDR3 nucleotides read TGTGCCAGTAGTATAGCGCAGGGATCAACCGGGGAGCTGTTTTTT. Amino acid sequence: CASSIAQGSTGELFF.

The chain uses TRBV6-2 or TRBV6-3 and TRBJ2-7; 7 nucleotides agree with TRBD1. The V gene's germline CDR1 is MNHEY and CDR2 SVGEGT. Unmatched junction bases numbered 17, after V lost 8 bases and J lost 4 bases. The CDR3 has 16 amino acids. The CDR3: CASQSTPGTVTYEQYF. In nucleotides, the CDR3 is TGTGCCAGCCAGTCAACCCCCGGGACAGTAACTTACGAGCAGTACTTC.

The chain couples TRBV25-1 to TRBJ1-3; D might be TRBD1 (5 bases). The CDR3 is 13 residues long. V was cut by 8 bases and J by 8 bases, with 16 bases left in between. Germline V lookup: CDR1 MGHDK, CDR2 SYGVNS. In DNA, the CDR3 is TGTGCCAGCGGAAGAGGAGGGGCACACACCATATATTTT. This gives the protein CASGRGGAHTIYF.

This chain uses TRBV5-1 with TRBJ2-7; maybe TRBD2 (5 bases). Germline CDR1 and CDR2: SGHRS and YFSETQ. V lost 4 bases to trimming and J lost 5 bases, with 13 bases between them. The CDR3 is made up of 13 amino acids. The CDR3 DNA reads TGCGCCAGCAGCAGAGGGTGGAACAACGAGCAGTACTTC. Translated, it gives CASSRGWNNEQYF.

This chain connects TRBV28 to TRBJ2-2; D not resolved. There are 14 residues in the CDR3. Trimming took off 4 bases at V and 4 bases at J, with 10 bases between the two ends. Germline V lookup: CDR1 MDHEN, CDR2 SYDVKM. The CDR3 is CASSSRSFTGELFF. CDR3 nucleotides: TGTGCCAGCAGTTCCAGGTCTTTCACCGGGGAGCTGTTTTTT. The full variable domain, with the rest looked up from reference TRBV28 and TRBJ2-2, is DVKVTQSSRYLVKRTGEKVFLECVQDMDHENMFWYRQDPGLGLRLIYFSYDVKMKEKGDIPEGYSVSREKKERFSLILESASTNQTSMYLCASSSRSFTGELFFGEGSRLTVL.